The next 14 T cell receptor beta chains were all read from a single sample in a study of cytomegalovirus exposure and HLA in healthy donors. The primer mix had 60 Vbeta and 13 Jbeta primers. The table came from immunoSEQ multiplex PCR; TCRdb's copy has only in-frame clones and leaves some out. The table includes under 100,000 clones, 62% detected once. Input material: PBMCs. The receptors were sampled from a woman in her thirties in good health and CMV-seropositive.

This clone showed up just a few times. The V and J genes are TRBV18 and TRBJ1-6, with TRBD1 identical over 7 bases. Germline V CDR1 and CDR2: KGHSH, LQKENI. This CDR3 has 13 amino acids. Losses at the gene ends were 6 bases for V and 10 bases for J; bases not matched to a gene: 6. In nucleotides, the CDR3 is TGTGCCAGCTCGGCTGACAGGGACTCACCCCTCCACTTT. It specifies CASSADRDSPLHF.

This chain connects TRBV29-1 to TRBJ1-1; the match to TRBD1 covers 7 bases. This CDR3 is 14 amino acids long. Per germline, CDR1 SQVTM and CDR2 ANQGSEA. The ends lost 3 bases at V and 5 bases at J; junction bases unmatched: 9. The CDR3 reads CSVEVQGMWTEAFF. CDR3 in DNA: TGCAGCGTTGAGGTACAGGGGATGTGGACTGAAGCTTTCTTT.

This CDR3 reads CASSPQQDNEQFF. CDR3 bases: TGTGCCAGCTCACCCCAGCAGGACAATGAGCAGTTCTTC. The V gene is TRBV18, the J gene TRBJ2-1; no reliable D call. CDR3 size: 13 residues. Germline V CDR1 and CDR2: KGHSH, LQKENI. With 3 bases removed from V and 5 bases from J, the gap between germline ends came to 8 bases.

In DNA form, the CDR3 reads TGTGCCACCACCCCAGGGGGCGGGGGCTGGGAAAAACTGTTTTTT. Amino acids: CATTPGGGGWEKLFF. The chain joins TRBV15 to TRBJ1-4, with TRBD1 matching 8 bases. CDR1 is LNHNV, CDR2 YYDKDF, per germline (reference sequence). The trim removed 7 bases at V and 8 bases at J, leaving 12 bases unmatched. This CDR3 contains 15 residues.

V is TRBV6-4 and J is TRBJ1-2, with TRBD1 identical over 7 bases. This CDR3 comprises 13 residues. After removal of 2 bases from V and 6 bases from J, the junction contained 3 bases not matched to a gene. Germline V lookup: CDR1 MRHNA, CDR2 SNTAGT. The CDR3 is CASSDAGTDGYTF. In DNA form, the CDR3 reads TGTGCCAGCAGTGACGCCGGGACAGATGGCTACACCTTC.

The chain uses TRBV5-1 and TRBJ2-3, with TRBD1 matching over 10 bases. Per the germline V gene, CDR1 is SGHRS and CDR2 is YFSETQ. This CDR3 contains 15 residues. V dropped 5 bases and J dropped 1; count of bases not matched to a gene: 4. CDR3: CASSYGTGGTDTQYF. Here the CDR3 DNA reads TGCGCCAGCAGTTACGGGACAGGGGGCACAGATACGCAGTATTTT.

The genes are TRBV7-2 and TRBJ2-3; 11 nucleotides line up with TRBD2. The CDR3 spans 16 residues. V lost 4 bases and J lost 4; bases outside the gene matches: 7. Germline CDR1 reads SGHTA; CDR2 reads FQGNSA. The CDR3 DNA is TGTGCCAGCAGCTCCCTTCTAGCGGGGGGATCAGATACGCAGTATTTT. Translation gives CASSSLLAGGSDTQYF.

A remark on this clone: The same CDR3 can be traced to other DNA sequences in this sample. The gene calls are TRBV30 and TRBJ2-3, with TRBD2 matching 8 bases. CDR3 size: 17 residues. The germline V gene has CDR1 GTSNPN and CDR2 SVGIG (reference sequence). The J segment lost 4 bases and the V segment lost 2 bases, leaving 14 bases of the junction unmatched. CDR3 protein: CAWSSFGTRGGADTQYF. CDR3 nucleotide sequence: TGTGCCTGGAGTAGCTTCGGGACTAGAGGTGGTGCAGATACGCAGTATTTT.

The gene calls are TRBV7-2 and TRBJ2-1; D may be TRBD2 (5 bases). Looked up from germline, CDR1 is SGHTA and CDR2 is FQGNSA. The germline V and J ends were trimmed by 5 bases and 5 bases, with 13 bases remaining between them. CDR3 size: 14 residues. CDR3 amino acids: CASSPRTRHNEQFF. The CDR3 DNA reads TGTGCCAGCAGCCCCCGGACTCGTCACAATGAGCAGTTCTTC.

The J gene is TRBJ1-3, the V gene TRBV29-1; no firm D call. Trimming left V 3 bases short and J 0 bases short, with 9 bases between. This CDR3 contains 14 residues. The V gene's germline CDR1 is SQVTM and CDR2 ANQGSEA. CDR3 protein: CSVDYSHSGNTIYF. CDR3 in DNA: TGCAGCGTTGATTACAGCCACTCTGGAAACACCATATATTTT.

In the case of this clone: At one of its ends the junction is not consistent with the germline gene, which may arise from a read error. V and J are TRBV29-1 and TRBJ2-6; TRBD1 agrees at 9 bases. This CDR3 comprises 16 residues. CDR1 is SQVTM and CDR2 is ANQGSEA in the germline V gene. CDR3 sequence: CSVLGTGSSWANVLTF. The CDR3 region has the DNA TGCAGCGTTCTGGGGACAGGGAGCTCTTGGGCCAACGTCCTGACTTTC.

V and J are TRBV5-4 and TRBJ2-1; 13 positions match TRBD2. There are 15 residues in the CDR3. The J segment lost 7 bases and the V segment lost 3 bases, leaving 4 bases of the junction unmatched. Per germline, CDR1 SGHNT and CDR2 YYREEE (reference sequence). The CDR3 region is CASSSQGLAGNEQFF. The CDR3 nucleotides read TGTGCCAGCAGCTCCCAGGGACTAGCGGGGAATGAGCAGTTCTTC.

V and J are TRBV7-9 and TRBJ2-5; 7 nucleotides align to TRBD2. This CDR3 is 15 amino acids long. The V gene end was trimmed by 5 bases and the J gene end by 4 bases; junction bases not matched to a gene: 10. In germline, CDR1 is SEHNR, CDR2 FQNEAQ (reference sequence). The DNA of the CDR3 is TGTGCCAGCAGCCCACCGGAAGGGAGGGTAGAGACCCAGTACTTC. It is translated as CASSPPEGRVETQYF.

V usage is TRBV10-3 and J usage is TRBJ1-1, with 9 positions matching TRBD1. The V gene end was trimmed by 9 bases and the J gene end by 0 bases; junction bases not matched to a gene: 14. Germline lookup yields CDR1 ENHRY and CDR2 SYGVKD. The CDR3 runs 17 residues. The CDR3, as DNA: TGTGCCATTAGCCCTCTATGGGACAGGGTACTGAACACTGAAGCTTTCTTT. Translating it yields CAISPLWDRVLNTEAFF.